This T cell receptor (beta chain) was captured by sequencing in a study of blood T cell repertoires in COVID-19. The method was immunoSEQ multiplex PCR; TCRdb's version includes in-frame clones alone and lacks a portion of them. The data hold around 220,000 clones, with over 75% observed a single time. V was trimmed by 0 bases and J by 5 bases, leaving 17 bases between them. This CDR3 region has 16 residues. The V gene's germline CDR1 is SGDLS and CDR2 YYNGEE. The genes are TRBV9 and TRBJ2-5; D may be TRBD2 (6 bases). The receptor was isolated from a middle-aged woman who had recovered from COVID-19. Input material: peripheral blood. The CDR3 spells CASSVDSGTWGETQYF. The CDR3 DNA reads TGTGCCAGCAGCGTAGATTCCGGGACTTGGGGGGAGACCCAGTACTTC.